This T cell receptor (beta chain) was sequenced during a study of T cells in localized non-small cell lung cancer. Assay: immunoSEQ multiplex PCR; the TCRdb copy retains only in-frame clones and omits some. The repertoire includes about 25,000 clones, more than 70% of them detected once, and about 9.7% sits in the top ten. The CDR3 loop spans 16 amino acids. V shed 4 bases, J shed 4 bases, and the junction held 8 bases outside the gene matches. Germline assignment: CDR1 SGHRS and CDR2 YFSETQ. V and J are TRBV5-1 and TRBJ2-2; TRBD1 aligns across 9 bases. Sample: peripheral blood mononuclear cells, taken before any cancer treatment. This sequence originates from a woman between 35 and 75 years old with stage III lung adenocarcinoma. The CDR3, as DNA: TGCGCCAGCAGCCGAACGGGACAGGGAGTCACCGGGGAGCTGTTTTTT. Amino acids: CASSRTGQGVTGELFF.